The 20 T cell receptor beta chains listed next were all sequenced from one sample in a study of response to subunit inactivated influenza vaccine. TCRdb re-derived calls from the RT-PCR reads in MiXCR, one entry per CDR3 protein. The data contain 530,000 or so distinct CDR3 sequences, around 15% of them singletons. The sequenced sample was PBMCs from blood, obtained 12 days after vaccination. Source of these receptors: a man aged 45-65 years who received an inactivated influenza vaccine.

The rearrangement joins TRBV27 to TRBJ2-1; possible D gene TRBD2, 5 bases. Trimming removed 5 bases from V and 7 bases from J, with 15 bases in between. The CDR3 spans 14 residues. Germline assignment: CDR1 MNHEY and CDR2 SMNVEV (reference sequence). CDR3: CASSITRSRNEQFF. Here the CDR3 DNA reads TGTGCCAGCAGTATAACTAGGAGTCGGAATGAGCAGTTCTTC.

This clonotype appeared once. The chain couples TRBV12-3 or TRBV12-4 to TRBJ2-6; 13 bases line up with TRBD2. The CDR3 has 20 residues. V lost 5 bases, J lost 2 bases, and 12 bases stayed unmatched. CDR3 sequence (DNA): TGTGCCAGCAGTCCCAGACTAGCGGGAGGCGGGTTAGCTGGGGCCAACGTCCTGACTTTC. It codes for CASSPRLAGGGLAGANVLTF.

The V and J genes are TRBV21-1 and TRBJ2-3; the listed D gene, TRBD1, was not tested against the DNA. TRBV21-1 is designated a pseudogene. The CDR3 is 18 residues long. The CDR3 loop is CASSKLTGGSCCTDTQYF. CDR3 in DNA: TGTGCCAGCAGCAAACTGACAGGGGGCTCCTGTTGCACAGATACGCAGTATTTT.

This clonotype appeared a few times. This chain connects TRBV24-1 to TRBJ1-5, with 7 bases lining up with TRBD1. The trim removed 9 bases at V and 5 bases at J, leaving 9 bases unmatched. In germline, CDR1 is KGHDR, CDR2 SFDVKD. The CDR3 has 14 amino acids. The CDR3, as DNA: TGTGCCACCTCAGACAGGGTAAGGGATCAGCCCCAGCATTTT. Amino acid sequence: CATSDRVRDQPQHF.

This clonotype was recorded a few times. This sequence joins TRBV11-2 and TRBJ2-3; 8 bases map to TRBD2. Trimming took 5 bases from V and 0 from J; bases not matched to a gene: 7. CDR3 size: 16 residues. Germline assignment: CDR1 SGHAT and CDR2 FQNNGV. CDR3 amino acids: CASSNRLALSTDTQYF. CDR3 DNA: TGTGCCAGCAGCAATCGACTAGCGCTGAGCACAGATACGCAGTATTTT.

This rearrangement joins TRBV7-9 to TRBJ2-7; the match to TRBD1 covers 9 bases. The CDR3 extends over 16 amino acids. Germline V gene data show CDR1 as SEHNR and CDR2 as FQNEAQ (reference sequence). Unmatched junction bases numbered 10, after V lost 5 bases and J lost 2 bases. DNA for the CDR3: TGTGCCAGCAGCGGAGGGCCAAGACAGGGGGCCTACGAGCAGTACTTC. Translating it yields CASSGGPRQGAYEQYF.

The J gene is TRBJ1-2, the V gene TRBV21-1; the table's TRBD1 call for D was not verified on the DNA. TRBV21-1 has pseudogene status. The CDR3 spans 12 residues. The CDR3 nucleotides read TGTGCCAGCAGCATGCAGACAGATGGCTACACCTTC. Amino acids: CASSMQTDGYTF.

The CDR3 bases are TGCAGTGCTACCTCAGGGAAGGGCGAGCAGTACTTC. Its translation is CSATSGKGEQYF. V is TRBV20-1 and J is TRBJ2-7; D may be TRBD1 (5 bases). V was pared by 4 bases and J by 6 bases, with 13 bases between. Germline CDR1 DFQATT, CDR2 SNEGSKA (reference sequence). The CDR3 extends over 12 amino acids.

This chain uses TRBV6-1 with TRBJ2-7; TRBD1 agrees at 7 bases. With V trimmed by 5 bases and J by 8 bases, 15 bases remained unmatched. There are 15 residues in the CDR3. Per the germline V gene, CDR1 is MNHNS and CDR2 is SASEGT. The CDR3 coding sequence is TGTGCCAGCAGTAGCCACCCAGACAGGGCCGGCAAGCAGTACTTC. Its protein is CASSSHPDRAGKQYF.

V usage is TRBV9 and J usage is TRBJ2-1, with D unclear. Germline lookup yields CDR1 SGDLS and CDR2 YYNGEE. This CDR3 is built from 16 residues. The V gene lost 3 bases and the J gene lost 1 base, with 14 bases spanning the gap. CDR3 sequence (DNA): TGTGCCAGCAGCGCGGGCCCTCTTGGGTCCTACAATGAGCAGTTCTTC. Translation gives CASSAGPLGSYNEQFF.

The rearrangement joins TRBV20-1 to TRBJ2-7, with D tentatively TRBD1 (6 bases). Trimming stripped 8 bases from V and 2 bases from J, with 10 bases between. The germline V gene has CDR1 DFQATT and CDR2 SNEGSKA (reference sequence). There are 11 residues in the CDR3. The CDR3 region is CSFGQTYEQYF. The CDR3 region has the DNA TGCAGTTTCGGACAGACCTACGAGCAGTACTTC.

The V call is TRBV5-1, the J call TRBJ2-7; 13 bases align to TRBD2. V lost 4 bases and J lost 3; bases outside the gene matches: 7. This CDR3 comprises 16 residues. Germline CDR1 is SGHRS and CDR2 is YFSETQ. The DNA of the CDR3 is TGCGCCAGCAGCATCGGGACTAGCGGGACCCACTACGAGCAGTACTTC. Protein sequence: CASSIGTSGTHYEQYF.

This sequence joins TRBV11-2 and TRBJ2-7; D perhaps matches TRBD2 (5 bases). Germline V gene data show CDR1 as SGHAT and CDR2 as FQNNGV. Deletions cut 3 bases from V and 2 bases from J, with 14 bases between. This CDR3 is built from 15 residues. The CDR3: CASSLGSSLTYEQYF. The DNA for the CDR3 is TGTGCCAGCAGCTTGGGGAGCAGCTTGACCTACGAGCAGTACTTC.

This clonotype came up a few times. The chain links TRBV6-5 to TRBJ2-1; 9 nucleotides line up with TRBD2. This CDR3 has 16 amino acids. Germline V lookup: CDR1 MNHEY, CDR2 SVGAGI. V lost 8 bases and J lost 4; bases outside the gene matches: 12. As DNA, the CDR3 is TGTGCCAGCCAGGTTACGGGCGGGAGGGTTTACAATGAGCAGTTCTTC. Its protein is CASQVTGGRVYNEQFF.

With respect to this clonotype: This may be a read error, as it is one base from a much larger clone. This chain joins TRBV29-1 and TRBJ2-5; no reliable D call. This CDR3 has 11 residues. V lost 5 bases to trimming and J lost 6 bases, with 10 bases between them. CDR1 is SQVTM, CDR2 ANQGSEA, per germline. This CDR3 is CSVNNAKTQYF. The CDR3 DNA follows: TGCAGCGTTAATAACGCGAAGACCCAGTACTTC. Full variable domain (outside the CDR3, taken from reference TRBV29-1 and TRBJ2-5): SAVISQKPSRDICQRGTSLTIQCQVDSQVTMMFWYRQQPGQSLTLIATANQGSEATYESGFVIDKFPISRPNLTFSTLTVSNMSPEDSSIYLCSVNNAKTQYFGPGTRLLVL.

This clonotype was seen only once. The gene calls are TRBV12-3 or TRBV12-4 and TRBJ2-2; tentative D call: TRBD2 (5 bases). V was pared by 1 base and J by 11 bases, with 11 bases between. There are 13 residues in the CDR3. CDR3 residues: CASSLVGRGELFF. The CDR3 DNA reads TGTGCCAGCAGTTTAGTAGGCCGGGGAGAGCTGTTTTTT.

This chain links TRBV24-1 with TRBJ1-5; D is perhaps TRBD1 (5 bases). This CDR3 comprises 13 residues. V gave up 9 bases and J gave up 2 bases, with 10 bases separating them. CDR1 and CDR2 (germline): KGHDR, SFDVKD. CDR3 nucleotide sequence: TGTGCCACCGGCCGAGGGGGCAATCAGCCCCAGCATTTT. Encoded protein: CATGRGGNQPQHF.

The V gene is TRBV14, the J gene TRBJ2-5; D assignment may be TRBD1 or TRBD2 (5 bases each). V gave up 2 bases and J gave up 1 base, with 11 bases separating them. The germline gives CDR1 SGHDN, CDR2 FVKESK. This CDR3 spans 15 amino acids. The CDR3 is CASSQHIGAQETQYF. In nucleotides, the CDR3 is TGTGCCAGCAGCCAACATATCGGGGCCCAAGAGACCCAGTACTTC.

This clonotype has ten or more counts. The V and J genes are TRBV4-2 and TRBJ1-4; D uncertain. V was cut by 0 bases and J by 8 bases, with 16 bases left in between. The CDR3 spans 16 residues. The V gene's germline CDR1 is LGHNA and CDR2 YNFKEQ. DNA of the CDR3: TGTGCCAGCAGCCAAGATCTTGGGCGGACCTCCGAAAAACTGTTTTTT. Its protein is CASSQDLGRTSEKLFF.

This clonotype has at least ten counts. The genes are TRBV4-2 and TRBJ1-1; D is perhaps TRBD1 (6 bases). Trimming took 0 bases from V and 0 from J, leaving 11 bases between them. The CDR3 length is 16 residues. The V gene's germline CDR1 is LGHNA and CDR2 YNFKEQ. This CDR3 reads CASSQDAGVLNTEAFF. The CDR3 nucleotides are TGTGCCAGCAGCCAAGACGCAGGGGTACTGAACACTGAAGCTTTCTTT.